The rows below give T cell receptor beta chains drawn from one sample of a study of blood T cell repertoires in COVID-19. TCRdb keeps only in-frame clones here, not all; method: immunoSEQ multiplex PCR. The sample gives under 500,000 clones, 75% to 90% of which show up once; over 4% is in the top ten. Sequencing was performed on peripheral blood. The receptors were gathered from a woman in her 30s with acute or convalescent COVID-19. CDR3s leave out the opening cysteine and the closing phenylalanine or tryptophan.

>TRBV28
ASSLSGMEAF
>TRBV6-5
ASSRPSGGAYEQY
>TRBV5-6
ASSLTGTGSEKLF
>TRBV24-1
ATGTDSPPYEQY
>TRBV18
ASSPAPLRGKAGELF
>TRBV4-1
ASSQDGAETYEQY
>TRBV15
ATFGFGGTGAPTNYGYT
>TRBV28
ASSFEGFYEQY
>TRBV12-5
ASGLVLAGGDEQF
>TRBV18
ASSPGLALYNEQF
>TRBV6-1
ASCEGGTSDEQY
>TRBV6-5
ASSHRDSARETQY
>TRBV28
ASSFGSQGSSYNEQF
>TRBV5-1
ASSLASGSSYNEQF
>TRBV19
ASSDLGEGETQY
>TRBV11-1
ASSLAGGRETQY
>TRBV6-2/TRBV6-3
ASSYSTMNIGSDEQF
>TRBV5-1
ASSFSVDTQY
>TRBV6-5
ASSYSKGGVNTEAF
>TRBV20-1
SASRLAGGTDTQY
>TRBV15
ATSREGGGGSYEQY
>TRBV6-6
ASSYDDSTWTDTQY
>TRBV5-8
ASSPRTGETYGYT
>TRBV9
ASSVRDRGLLGETQY
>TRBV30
AWSVGGRGTDTQY
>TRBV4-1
ASSQGLTNEQF
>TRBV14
ASSQLTSVNTEAF
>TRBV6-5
ASSKRQGRNEQF